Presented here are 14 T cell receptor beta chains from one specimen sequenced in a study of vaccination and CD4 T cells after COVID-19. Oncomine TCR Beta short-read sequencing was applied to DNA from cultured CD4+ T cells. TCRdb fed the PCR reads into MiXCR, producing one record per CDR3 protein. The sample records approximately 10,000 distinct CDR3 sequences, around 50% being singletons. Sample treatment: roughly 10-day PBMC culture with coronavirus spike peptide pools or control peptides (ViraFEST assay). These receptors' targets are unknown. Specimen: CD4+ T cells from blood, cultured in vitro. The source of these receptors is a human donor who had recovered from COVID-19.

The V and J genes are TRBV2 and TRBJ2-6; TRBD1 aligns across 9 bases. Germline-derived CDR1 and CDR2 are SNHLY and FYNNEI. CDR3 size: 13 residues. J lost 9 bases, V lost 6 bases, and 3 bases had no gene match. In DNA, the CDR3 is TGTGCCAGCAGCCCGGGACAGGGCAACGTCCTGACTTTC. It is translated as CASSPGQGNVLTF.

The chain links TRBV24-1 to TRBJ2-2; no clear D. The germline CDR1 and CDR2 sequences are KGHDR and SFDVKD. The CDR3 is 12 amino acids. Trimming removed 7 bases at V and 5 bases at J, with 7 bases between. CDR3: CATSGMTGELFF. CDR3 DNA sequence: TGTGCCACCAGCGGTATGACCGGGGAGCTGTTTTTT.

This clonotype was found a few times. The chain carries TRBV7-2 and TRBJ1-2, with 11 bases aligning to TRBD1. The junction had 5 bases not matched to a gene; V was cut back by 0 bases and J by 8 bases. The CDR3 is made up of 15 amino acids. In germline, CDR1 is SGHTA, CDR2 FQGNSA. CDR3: CASSLAGGQGEGYTF. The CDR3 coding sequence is TGTGCCAGCAGCTTAGCGGGGGGACAGGGGGAAGGCTACACCTTC.

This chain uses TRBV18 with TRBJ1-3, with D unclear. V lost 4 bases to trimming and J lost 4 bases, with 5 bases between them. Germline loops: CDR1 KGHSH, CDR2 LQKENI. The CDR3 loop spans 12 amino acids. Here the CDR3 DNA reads TGTGCCAGCTCACTACAGGGAAACACCATATATTTT. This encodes CASSLQGNTIYF.

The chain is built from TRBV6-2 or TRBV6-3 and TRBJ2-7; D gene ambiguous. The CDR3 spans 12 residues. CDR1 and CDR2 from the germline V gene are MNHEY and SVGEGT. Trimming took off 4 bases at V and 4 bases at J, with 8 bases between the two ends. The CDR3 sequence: CASSWETYEQYF. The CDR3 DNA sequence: TGTGCCAGCAGTTGGGAAACGTACGAGCAGTACTTC.

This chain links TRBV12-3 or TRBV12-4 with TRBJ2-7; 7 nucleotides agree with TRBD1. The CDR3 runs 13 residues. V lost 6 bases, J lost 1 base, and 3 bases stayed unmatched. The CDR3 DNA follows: TGTGCCAGCAGCTCGACAGGGTCCTACGAGCAGTACTTC. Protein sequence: CASSSTGSYEQYF.

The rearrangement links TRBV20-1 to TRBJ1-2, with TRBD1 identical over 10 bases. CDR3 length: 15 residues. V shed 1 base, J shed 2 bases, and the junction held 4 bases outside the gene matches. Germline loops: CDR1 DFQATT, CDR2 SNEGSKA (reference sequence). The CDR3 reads CSARGRDRGNYGYTF. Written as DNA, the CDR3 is TGCAGTGCTAGAGGCCGGGACAGGGGAAACTATGGCTACACCTTC.

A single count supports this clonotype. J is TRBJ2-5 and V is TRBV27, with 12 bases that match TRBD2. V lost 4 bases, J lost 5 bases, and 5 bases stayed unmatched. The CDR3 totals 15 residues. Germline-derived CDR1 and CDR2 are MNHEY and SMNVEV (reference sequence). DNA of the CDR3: TGTGCCAGCAGTTCCCGCCTAGCGGGGGGGGAGACCCAGTACTTC. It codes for CASSSRLAGGETQYF.

The CDR3 spells CATSEWGEGEQFF. The CDR3 DNA is TGTGCCACCAGTGAGTGGGGGGAGGGTGAGCAGTTCTTC. This chain joins TRBV24-1 and TRBJ2-1, with 7 bases matching TRBD2. The junction had 5 bases not matched to a gene; V was cut back by 4 bases and J by 9 bases. The CDR3 consists of 13 residues. The germline gives CDR1 KGHDR, CDR2 SFDVKD.

The CDR3 nucleotides are TGTGCCAGCAGCTTAGGGGGGGCAGGGAATACCGGGGAGCTGTTTTTT. Translating it yields CASSLGGAGNTGELFF. This rearrangement joins TRBV7-2 to TRBJ2-2, with D perhaps given as TRBD1 or TRBD2 (6 bases each). In germline, CDR1 is SGHTA, CDR2 FQGNSA. The CDR3 runs 16 residues. V gave up 1 base and J gave up 5 bases, with 14 bases separating them.

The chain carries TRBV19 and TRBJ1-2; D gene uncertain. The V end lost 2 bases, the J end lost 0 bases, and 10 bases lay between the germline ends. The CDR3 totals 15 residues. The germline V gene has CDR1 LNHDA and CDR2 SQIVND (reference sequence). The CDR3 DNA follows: TGTGCCAGTAGTATATACGGGGAGACTAACTATGGCTACACCTTC. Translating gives CASSIYGETNYGYTF.

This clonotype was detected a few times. The CDR3: CATRWGSGELFF. CDR3 nucleotides: TGTGCCACCAGATGGGGCTCCGGGGAGCTGTTTTTT. The genes are TRBV15 and TRBJ2-2; TRBD1 is a possible D gene (5 bases). Germline loops: CDR1 LNHNV, CDR2 YYDKDF (reference sequence). The CDR3 contains 12 residues. V dropped 6 bases and J dropped 6 bases, with 8 bases sitting between them.

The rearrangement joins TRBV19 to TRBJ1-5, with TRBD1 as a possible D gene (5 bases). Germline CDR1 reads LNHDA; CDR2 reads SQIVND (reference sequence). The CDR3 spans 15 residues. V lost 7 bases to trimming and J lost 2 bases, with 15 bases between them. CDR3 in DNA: TGTGCCAGTACCCCGACAGTGCATGGCAATCAGCCCCAGCATTTT. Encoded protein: CASTPTVHGNQPQHF.

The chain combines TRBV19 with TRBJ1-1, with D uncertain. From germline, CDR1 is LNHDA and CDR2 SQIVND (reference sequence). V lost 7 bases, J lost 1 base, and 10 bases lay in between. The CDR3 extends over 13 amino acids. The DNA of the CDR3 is TGTGCCAGTATCGGTCAGAGGAACACTGAAGCTTTCTTT. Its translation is CASIGQRNTEAFF.